This TCR beta chain originates from a study of OX40 agonist ivuxolimab in advanced cancers. Only in-frame clones appear in the TCRdb table, and some are missing; sequencing was by immunoSEQ multiplex PCR. The table shows roughly 10,000 clones, with just over 75% occurring only once. J lost 8 bases, V lost 4 bases, and 5 bases had no gene match. The CDR3 length is 14 residues. Germline V lookup: CDR1 SGHDN, CDR2 FVKESK. On this clone: Its antigen remains unknown.

The study's findings and limits: It was also the case that some nonresponders had low normalized T-cell clonal expansion. Specificity for antigen went undetermined in the expanded peripheral T cells.

V is TRBV14 and J is TRBJ2-1; 10 bases are a match to TRBD2. The origin of this receptor is an adult with an advanced solid tumor such as melanoma, head and neck, liver or kidney cancer. The sample consisted of CD4+ or CD8+ T cells sorted from blood, taken in a trial of the OX40 agonist ivuxolimab. The CDR3: CASSLVGTSDEQFF. The DNA for the CDR3 is TGTGCCAGCAGCCTCGTGGGGACTAGCGATGAGCAGTTCTTC.